This TCR beta chain was documented in a study of human T cells and chemical hapten exposure. General observations from the study: Donors were affected by alopecia, so their immune reaction might vary from that of healthy individuals.

The CDR3 length is 14 residues. Between the trimmed V and J ends, which lost 1 base and 5 bases, there was a span of 11 bases. Germline CDR1 is DFQATT and CDR2 is SNEGSKA (reference sequence). TCRdb recomputed calls from the RACE reads with MiXCR, one row per CDR3 protein. The profile shows about 160,000 distinct CDR3 sequences, around a quarter of them singletons. Time point described: patch test 3, about 24 weeks after DPC sensitization. The treatment denotes: therapeutic diphenylcyclopropenone sensitization with weekly scalp DPC. Concerning this clonotype: Antigen specificity is unknown.

The clonotype was recovered from a woman aged 18-29 years with alopecia areata. Some clones in this sample may be carry-over from other donors' samples. This chain links TRBV20-1 with TRBJ1-4; no clear D gene. Sample: whole blood, taken in connection with sensitization to the hapten diphenylcyclopropenone (DPC). The CDR3 spells CSARVPRGNEKLFF. The CDR3 DNA follows: TGCAGTGCTAGAGTCCCGCGAGGGAATGAAAAACTGTTTTTT.